This TCR beta chain emerged from a study of metastatic and nonmetastatic thyroid tumors. This clone appeared many times. Thyroid surgery was performed in patients who had received no treatment beforehand. Germline V gene data show CDR1 as DFQATT and CDR2 as SNEGSKA (reference sequence). This CDR3 is 16 amino acids long. Between the trimmed V and J ends, which lost 1 base and 2 bases, there was a span of 18 bases. Using MiXCR, TCRdb re-called clones from the PCR reads. This table has 45,000 to 65,000 clones, 20% to 25% appearing once. The sample consisted of blood. This sequence originates from a female donor with papillary thyroid cancer or a benign thyroid nodule (not recorded which). Some clones in this sample may be carry-over from other donors' samples. This chain uses TRBV20-1 with TRBJ2-7; possible D gene TRBD2, 6 bases. CDR3 amino acids: CSARAPSRGGPYEQYF. For the CDR3, the DNA is TGCAGTGCTAGAGCCCCTTCTAGGGGAGGACCCTACGAGCAGTACTTC.